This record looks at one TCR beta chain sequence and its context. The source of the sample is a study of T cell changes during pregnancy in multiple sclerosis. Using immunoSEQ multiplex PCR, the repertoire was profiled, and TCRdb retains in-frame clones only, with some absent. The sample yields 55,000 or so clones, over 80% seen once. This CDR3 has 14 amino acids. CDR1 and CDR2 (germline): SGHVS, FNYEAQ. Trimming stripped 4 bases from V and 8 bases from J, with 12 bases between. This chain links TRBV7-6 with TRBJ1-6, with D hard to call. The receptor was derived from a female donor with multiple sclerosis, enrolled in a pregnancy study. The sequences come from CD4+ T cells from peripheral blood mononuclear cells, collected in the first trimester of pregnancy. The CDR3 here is CASSSAEYDSPLHF. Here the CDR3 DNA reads TGTGCCAGCAGCTCGGCGGAGTACGATTCACCCCTCCACTTT. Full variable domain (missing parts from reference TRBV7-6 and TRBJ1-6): GAGVSQSPRYKVTKRGQDVALRCDPISGHVSLYWYRQALGQGPEFLTYFNYEAQQDKSGLPNDRFSAERPEGSISTLTIQRTEQRDSAMYRCASSSAEYDSPLHFGNGTRLTVT.